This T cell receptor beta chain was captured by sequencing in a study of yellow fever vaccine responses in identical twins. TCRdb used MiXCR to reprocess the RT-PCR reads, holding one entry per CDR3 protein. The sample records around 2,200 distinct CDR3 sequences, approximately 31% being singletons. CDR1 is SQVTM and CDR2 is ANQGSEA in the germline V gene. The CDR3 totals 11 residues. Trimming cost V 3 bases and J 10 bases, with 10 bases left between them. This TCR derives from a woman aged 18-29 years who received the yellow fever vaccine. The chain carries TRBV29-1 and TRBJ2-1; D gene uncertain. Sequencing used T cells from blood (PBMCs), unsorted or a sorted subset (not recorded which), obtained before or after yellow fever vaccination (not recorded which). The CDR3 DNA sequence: TGCAGCGTTGACACCCTCCGGGAGCAGTTCTTC. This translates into CSVDTLREQFF.